Detailed here is one TCR beta chain. No cognate antigen has been identified for it. No clone much larger than this one lies a single base away; base qualities are absent. Receptor amplification or capture employed the immunoSEQ multiplex PCR assay. This immuneACCESS table, as held by TCRdb, lists in-frame sequences with V and J called but not all clones. Of the missing ones, under half trace to an unresolved V gene in checked studies; the others have no known cause. The sample data list tens of thousands of clones, and just over 90% of these were observed just once. Together, the top ten hold approximately 0.41% of the sample. These data originate in a study of T cell changes during pregnancy in multiple sclerosis (dated by TCRdb to 2018 to 2020). For the study in its entirety: The study looked at changes in the T cell repertoire across pregnancy in women with multiple sclerosis.

The junction carries 10 bases between V and J, which are trimmed by 3 bases and 2 bases respectively. CDR1 and CDR2, per the germline V gene, are MDHEN and SYDVKM. The CDR3, from cysteine to phenylalanine, totals 14 residues. Only the CDR3 part of the read is kept: 42 bases, read in frame from the first base. This clonotype was obtained from a female donor with multiple sclerosis, enrolled in a pregnancy study. This receptor chain uses TRBV28 and TRBJ1-1; the best D guess is TRBD1, with 6 bases matching. The specimen was CD4+ T cells from peripheral blood mononuclear cells, collected in the second trimester of pregnancy. The nucleotides read TGTGCCAGCAGTTTGGGACACAAAAACACTGAAGCTTTCTTT. The resulting protein is CASSLGHKNTEAFF. Reference TRBV28 and TRBJ1-1 proteins supply the regions before and after the CDR3; the full variable domain is: DVKVTQSSRYLVKRTGEKVFLECVQDMDHENMFWYRQDPGLGLRLIYFSYDVKMKEKGDIPEGYSVSREKKERFSLILESASTNQTSMYLCASSLGHKNTEAFFGQGTRLTVV.